The rows below give T cell receptor beta chains drawn from one sample of a study of OX40 agonist ivuxolimab in advanced cancers. Measured with immunoSEQ multiplex PCR; TCRdb has only the in-frame clones, and not every one. In the table there are about 83,000 clones, 84% of which are singletons. The sample here was CD4+ or CD8+ T cells sorted from blood, taken in a trial of the OX40 agonist ivuxolimab. Receptors originate from an adult with an advanced solid tumor such as melanoma, head and neck, liver or kidney cancer. Each CDR3 is given with its conserved first and last residue. Fields, in order: D gene, V gene, CDR3 length, clone size, J gene, CDR3 protein, CDR3 DNA. The D gene is left open where the match is weak. Clone size is stated in some rows and not others, as once, few, many or a class when expanded.

-,TRBV7-2,14,few,TRBJ1-2,CASSFTTGRYGYTF,TGTGCCAGCAGCTTTACCACAGGACGCTATGGCTACACCTTC
-,TRBV5-4,16,-,TRBJ2-5,CASSSFRGGPQETQYF,TGTGCCAGCAGCTCCTTTCGAGGCGGGCCCCAAGAGACCCAGTACTTC
TRBD2,TRBV4-3,16,-,TRBJ2-2,CASSQDGASGKMELFF,TGCGCCAGCAGCCAAGATGGGGCTAGCGGGAAGATGGAGCTGTTTTTT
TRBD1,TRBV27,14,-,TRBJ1-1,CASSPGGPGAEAFF,TGTGCCAGCAGCCCAGGGGGGCCGGGGGCTGAAGCTTTCTTT
-,TRBV6-4,16,-,TRBJ2-1,CASSTNPASRGGEQFF,TGTGCCAGCAGTACGAACCCGGCCTCTCGAGGGGGTGAGCAGTTCTTC
TRBD1,TRBV5-1,18,-,TRBJ1-1,CASSLAQTVQGMNTEAFF,TGCGCCAGCAGCTTGGCTCAGACGGTACAGGGGATGAACACTGAAGCTTTCTTT
TRBD1,TRBV4-1,16,-,TRBJ1-5,CASSQETGVSNQPQHF,TGCGCCAGCAGCCAAGAAACAGGGGTTAGCAATCAGCCCCAGCATTTT
-,TRBV19,17,medium-sized,TRBJ1-5,CASSIGIGRSSNQPQHF,TGTGCCAGTAGTATTGGAATCGGAAGGAGTAGCAATCAGCCCCAGCATTTT
TRBD2,TRBV11-1,12,-,TRBJ2-1,CASSHSGNKGFF,TGTGCCAGCAGCCATAGCGGGAATAAGGGTTTCTTC
TRBD1,TRBV4-1,16,-,TRBJ2-5,CASSHPKTGGDYLQYF,TGCGCCAGCAGCCACCCGAAAACAGGGGGAGACTATCTTCAGTACTTC
-,TRBV19,14,-,TRBJ1-5,CATARGSGVQPQHF,TGTGCCACAGCGCGGGGATCAGGGGTCCAGCCCCAGCATTTT
-,TRBV27,14,-,TRBJ1-2,CASSLAGGNYGYTF,TGTGCCAGCAGTTTAGCGGGGGGTAACTATGGCTACACCTTC
TRBD2,TRBV11-2,15,medium-sized,TRBJ2-7,CASSETSSGNREQYF,TGTGCCAGCAGCGAAACTTCTAGCGGGAACAGAGAGCAGTACTTC
TRBD1,TRBV19,16,-,TRBJ2-7,CASSNHRDRGFNEQYF,TGTGCCAGTAGTAACCACCGGGACAGGGGTTTCAACGAGCAGTACTTC
-,TRBV5-6,17,-,TRBJ1-2,CASSLAPGLFYNYGYTF,TGTGCCAGCAGCTTAGCCCCTGGACTTTTCTATAACTATGGCTACACCTTC
-,TRBV4-3,14,-,TRBJ1-2,CASSQEGRNYGYTF,TGCGCCAGCAGCCAAGAAGGGCGGAACTATGGCTACACCTTC
-,TRBV11-2,14,-,TRBJ2-7,CASSLLRGSYEQYF,TGTGCCAGCAGCTTACTACGCGGGTCCTACGAGCAGTACTTC
-,TRBV6-6,15,-,TRBJ2-1,CASSLGGPSYNEQFF,TGTGCCAGCAGTTTAGGGGGGCCGTCCTACAATGAGCAGTTCTTC
-,TRBV7-6,17,-,TRBJ2-7,CASSLGGDPRGTYEQYF,TGTGCCAGCAGCTTAGGGGGCGACCCTAGGGGAACCTACGAGCAGTACTTC
-,TRBV5-1,12,once,TRBJ1-2,CASSWGAYGYTF,TGCGCCAGCAGCTGGGGGGCCTATGGCTACACCTTC
TRBD1,TRBV30,16,-,TRBJ1-5,CAWSPQGQGWNQPQHF,TGTGCCTGGAGTCCCCAGGGACAGGGTTGGAATCAGCCCCAGCATTTT
-,TRBV5-1,13,once,TRBJ2-7,CASSPTGPYEQYF,TGCGCCAGCAGCCCGACAGGACCCTACGAGCAGTACTTC
-,TRBV2,16,-,TRBJ1-5,CASSGEGSGSGQPQHF,TGTGCCAGCAGTGGGGAGGGGAGCGGGTCCGGTCAGCCCCAGCATTTT
-,TRBV27,16,-,TRBJ1-6,CASSSPGLSGHSPLHF,TGTGCCAGCAGTTCCCCAGGGTTGTCTGGCCATTCACCCCTCCACTTT
TRBD2,TRBV19,14,-,TRBJ2-7,CASSIELGGYEQYF,TGTGCCAGTAGTATAGAATTGGGAGGGTACGAGCAGTACTTC
-,TRBV5-1,16,-,TRBJ2-7,CASSLARDWQTYEQYF,TGCGCCAGCAGCTTGGCCCGGGACTGGCAAACCTACGAGCAGTACTTC
TRBD1,TRBV9,16,-,TRBJ2-2,CASRRTGTGVAGELFF,TGTGCCAGCAGGAGAACCGGGACAGGGGTGGCCGGGGAGCTGTTTTTT
-,TRBV7-2,15,-,TRBJ2-6,CASSVVYSGANVLTF,TGTGCCAGCAGCGTTGTCTACTCTGGGGCCAACGTCCTGACTTTC
-,TRBV7-9,15,-,TRBJ1-1,CASSLTSNLNTEAFF,TGTGCCAGCAGCTTAACTTCCAATCTGAACACTGAAGCTTTCTTT
-,TRBV19,12,-,TRBJ2-1,CATQDWGNEQFF,TGTGCCACCCAAGACTGGGGCAATGAGCAGTTCTTC
-,TRBV10-3,12,-,TRBJ2-7,CAISVGSYEQYF,TGTGCCATCTCAGTCGGCTCCTACGAGCAGTACTTC
TRBD1,TRBV6-5,14,-,TRBJ1-1,CASSYNRGGTEAFF,TGTGCCAGCAGTTACAACAGGGGGGGCACTGAAGCTTTCTTT